This T cell receptor beta chain was found in a study of blood T cell repertoires in COVID-19. For the study at large: Spain, Italy and the United States supplied samples that represented acute and convalescent COVID-19.

Trimming removed 7 bases from V and 1 base from J, with 16 bases in between. The CDR3 sequence is 15 residues long. Germline-derived CDR1 and CDR2 are SGHRS and YFSETQ. Assay used: immunoSEQ multiplex PCR; TCRdb lists only in-frame clones, some missing. There are around 220,000 clones in the sample; roughly 84% occur only once, and 4% lies in the top ten. This chain uses TRBV5-1 with TRBJ2-3, with a possible D match to TRBD1 (6 bases). The sequencing input was peripheral blood. This clonotype was sampled from a woman aged 40-49 years with active or convalescent COVID-19. CDR3 sequence (DNA): TGCGCCAGCCGCGCAGGGGCGTATGGCACAGATACGCAGTATTTT. Translated: CASRAGAYGTDTQYF. Variable domain in full (rest from reference TRBV5-1 and TRBJ2-3): KAGVTQTPRYLIKTRGQQVTLSCSPISGHRSVSWYQQTPGQGLQFLFEYFSETQRNKGNFPGRFSGRQFSNSRSEMNVSTLELGDSALYLCASRAGAYGTDTQYFGPGTRLTVL.